The 25 T cell receptor beta chains reported below all come from one sample, sequenced in a study of beta chain features in type 1 diabetes. Study-level findings and limits: Researchers report that Type 1 diabetes patients had moderately but significantly shorter TCRB CDR3s across all four CD4+ subsets.

What was sequenced were expressed TCRB transcripts, since all of the isolated RNA had been reverse transcribed. The data were produced by immunoSEQ multiplex PCR, yet TCRdb's version contains in-frame clones alone and is incomplete. The table records around 140,000 clones, about 13% of them present only once. Their specific antigens are unknown. Input material: central memory CD4+ T cells from blood. The receptors stem from a man aged 18 to 29 with type 1 diabetes.

V gene TRBV27 combines with J gene TRBJ2-3, with 14 positions matching TRBD2. In germline, CDR1 is MNHEY, CDR2 SMNVEV (reference sequence). CDR3 size: 18 residues. Trimming took 3 bases from V and 5 from J; bases not matched to a gene: 10. In DNA, the CDR3 is TGTGCCAGCAGTTTTTCCCCGCGACTAGCGGGGGGGCGAGATACGCAGTATTTT. Translation: CASSFSPRLAGGRDTQYF.

This clone turned up a few times. This chain connects TRBV2 to TRBJ2-1; 9 bases map to TRBD2. The CDR3 is 13 residues long. After removal of 8 bases from V and 2 bases from J, the junction contained 1 base not matched to a gene. Looked up from germline, CDR1 is SNHLY and CDR2 is FYNNEI. CDR3: CASWTSAYNEQFF. The CDR3 coding sequence is TGTGCCAGCTGGACTAGCGCCTACAATGAGCAGTTCTTC.

This clone appeared a few times. This chain uses TRBV5-1 with TRBJ2-5, with a weak D call TRBD2 (5 bases). CDR3 length: 15 amino acids. The V end lost 0 bases, the J end lost 2 bases, and 11 bases lay between the germline ends. In germline, CDR1 is SGHRS, CDR2 YFSETQ. CDR3 coding DNA: TGCGCCAGCAGCTTGGTGGCAGGACTTCAAGAGACCCAGTACTTC. It encodes CASSLVAGLQETQYF. The full variable domain, completed using reference TRBV5-1 and TRBJ2-5, is KAGVTQTPRYLIKTRGQQVTLSCSPISGHRSVSWYQQTPGQGLQFLFEYFSETQRNKGNFPGRFSGRQFSNSRSEMNVSTLELGDSALYLCASSLVAGLQETQYFGPGTRLLVL.

This chain joins TRBV27 and TRBJ1-1; 7 positions match TRBD1. The germline CDR1 and CDR2 sequences are MNHEY and SMNVEV (reference sequence). The CDR3 length is 14 residues. Unmatched junction bases numbered 3, after V lost 5 bases and J lost 0 bases. The CDR3 region has the DNA TGTGCCAGCAGTCACGGGACAGTGAACACTGAAGCTTTCTTT. As protein: CASSHGTVNTEAFF.

This clone was observed a few times. The gene calls are TRBV5-6 and TRBJ1-2, with D possibly TRBD1 on 5 matching bases. V was trimmed by 6 bases and J by 6 bases, leaving 12 bases between them. The CDR3 covers 12 residues. Germline assignment: CDR1 SGHDT and CDR2 YYEEEE. The CDR3 spells CASTQGRNGYTF. The CDR3 DNA sequence: TGTGCCAGCACCCAGGGCAGGAATGGCTACACCTTC.

This clone was counted only a few times. The chain is built from TRBV5-6 and TRBJ2-7; 10 bases line up with TRBD1. Per the germline V gene, CDR1 is SGHDT and CDR2 is YYEEEE. Trimming at V came to 0 bases and at J to 3 bases, leaving 0 bases not matched to a gene. The CDR3 has 14 amino acids. CDR3 nucleotides: TGTGCCAGCAGCTTGGGGACAGGGGGCTACGAGCAGTACTTC. Translating gives CASSLGTGGYEQYF.

This clone was seen only a few times. The chain is built from TRBV4-2 and TRBJ1-2; D remains unclear. This CDR3 is 13 amino acids long. Germline V gives CDR1 LGHNA, CDR2 YNFKEQ. Trimming pared 0 bases from V and 7 bases from J, leaving 9 bases between. The CDR3 DNA reads TGTGCCAGCAGCCAAGATCTCTATTCTGGCTACACCTTC. Its translation: CASSQDLYSGYTF.

This clone appeared a few times. A clone one base away is much larger, so this may be a read error. V gene TRBV29-1 combines with J gene TRBJ2-5, with TRBD2 matching 15 bases. The germline gives CDR1 SQVTM, CDR2 ANQGSEA. CDR3 length: 16 amino acids. After removal of 7 bases from V and 1 base from J, the junction contained 7 bases not matched to a gene. CDR3 sequence: CSGTGTSGGTQETQYF. The CDR3 DNA sequence: TGCAGCGGTACCGGGACTAGCGGGGGGACCCAAGAGACCCAGTACTTC.

This clone was observed a few times. The rearrangement joins TRBV28 to TRBJ2-7; D unresolved. The CDR3 totals 15 residues. The V end lost 6 bases, the J end lost 9 bases, and 24 bases lay between the germline ends. Germline V gene data show CDR1 as MDHEN and CDR2 as SYDVKM. CDR3 sequence (DNA): TGTGCCAGCAGCCCCGGGCTAGTTGGGCCCGGTTGGCAGTACTTC. It specifies CASSPGLVGPGWQYF.

This clone was counted ten times or more. This rearrangement joins TRBV4-1 to TRBJ2-5; D call uncertain. Looked up from germline, CDR1 is MGHRA and CDR2 is YSYEKL. V was trimmed by 0 bases and J by 7 bases, leaving 12 bases between them. CDR3 length: 14 amino acids. CDR3 protein: CASSQEDQRPTQYF. The CDR3 nucleotides are TGCGCCAGCAGCCAAGAGGACCAGAGACCGACCCAGTACTTC.

The rearrangement uses TRBV7-8 and TRBJ1-1, with a possible D match to TRBD1 (6 bases). The CDR3 contains 13 residues. The germline V gene encodes CDR1 SGHVS and CDR2 FQNEAQ. V lost 6 bases, J lost 1 base, and 9 bases lay in between. This CDR3 reads CASSIQGNTEAFF. CDR3 nucleotide sequence: TGTGCCAGCAGTATACAGGGGAACACTGAAGCTTTCTTT.

CDR3 protein: CASSHTTRGIAEAFF. Here the CDR3 DNA reads TGTGCCAGCAGTCACACCACGAGGGGAATCGCTGAAGCTTTCTTT. This chain connects TRBV28 to TRBJ1-1; D is possibly TRBD1 (5 bases). CDR1 and CDR2 from the germline V gene are MDHEN and SYDVKM. V lost 5 bases and J lost 6, with 19 bases in between. The CDR3 contains 15 residues.

The CDR3 sequence: CATSRETGSYNEQFF. CDR3 nucleotide sequence: TGTGCCACCAGCAGAGAGACAGGGTCCTACAATGAGCAGTTCTTC. This chain joins TRBV15 and TRBJ2-1, with 7 bases that match TRBD1. The V and J ends lost 0 bases and 1 base, in that order; junction bases with no gene match: 0. This CDR3 is 15 amino acids long. Germline V gene lookup returns CDR1 LNHNV and CDR2 YYDKDF (reference sequence).

This clone was seen a handful of times. The rearrangement uses TRBV6-5 and TRBJ2-2; D is uncertain. V lost 4 bases and J 4 bases, leaving 7 bases between the germline ends. Germline V CDR1 and CDR2: MNHEY, SVGAGI. CDR3 length: 13 residues. CDR3 sequence (DNA): TGTGCCAGCAGTTTTCGGTTCACCGGGGAGCTGTTTTTT. It translates to CASSFRFTGELFF.

This clone occurred a few times. This chain connects TRBV9 to TRBJ2-7; tentatively, D is TRBD1 (5 bases). There are 14 residues in the CDR3. V shed 0 bases and J shed 3 bases, with 10 bases lying between them. In germline, CDR1 is SGDLS, CDR2 YYNGEE. The DNA for the CDR3 is TGTGCCAGCAGCGTAGATAGGGGCCACTACGAGCAGTACTTC. Amino acid sequence: CASSVDRGHYEQYF.

This clone came up a few times. V and J are TRBV30 and TRBJ1-2; D unresolved. Germline CDR1 is GTSNPN and CDR2 is SVGIG (reference sequence). V lost 4 bases and J 4 bases, leaving 7 bases between the germline ends. This CDR3 is built from 11 residues. The CDR3 coding sequence is TGTGCCTGGACCAGTCTCTATGGCTACACCTTC. This sequence encodes CAWTSLYGYTF.

CDR3 sequence (DNA): TGTGCCATCAGTGAGTCGACGGCAGGGGGTGATGGCTACACCTTC. It specifies CAISESTAGGDGYTF. The chain employs TRBV10-3 and TRBJ1-2, with 7 nucleotides matching TRBD1. The CDR3 sequence is 15 residues long. J was trimmed by 6 bases and V by 0 bases; bases with no gene match: 7. Per germline, CDR1 ENHRY and CDR2 SYGVKD.

The chain recombines TRBV7-9 with TRBJ1-1, with 7 bases aligning to TRBD1. V dropped 5 bases and J dropped 0; count of bases not matched to a gene: 6. Germline loops: CDR1 SEHNR, CDR2 FQNEAQ (reference sequence). The CDR3 sequence is 15 residues long. The CDR3 here is CASSPGQAMNTEAFF. CDR3 nucleotide sequence: TGTGCCAGCAGCCCTGGACAGGCTATGAACACTGAAGCTTTCTTT.

This clone has just a few counts. The V gene is TRBV10-3, the J gene TRBJ1-1; 8 bases line up with TRBD1. CDR1 and CDR2 (germline): ENHRY, SYGVKD. With 11 bases clipped from V and 4 bases from J, the junction kept 12 bases outside the gene matches. The CDR3 extends over 14 amino acids. The CDR3 region is CALRVDRASTEAFF. CDR3 DNA sequence: TGTGCCTTACGGGTGGACAGGGCTTCCACTGAAGCTTTCTTT.

This clone turned up a few times. Within the sample, other DNA sequences also encode this same CDR3. The rearrangement uses TRBV30 and TRBJ2-6, with D possibly TRBD2 on 6 matching bases. Trimming shortened V by 2 bases and J by 1 base, and 6 bases separated the two germline ends. The germline V gene encodes CDR1 GTSNPN and CDR2 SVGIG (reference sequence). The CDR3 loop spans 14 amino acids. CDR3 amino acids: CAWSRGSGANVLTF. CDR3 sequence (DNA): TGTGCCTGGAGTCGGGGGTCTGGGGCCAACGTCCTGACTTTC.

This clone has more than one count but fewer than ten. The chain employs TRBV7-9 and TRBJ1-4; no firm D call. In germline, CDR1 is SEHNR, CDR2 FQNEAQ (reference sequence). Trimming removed 1 base at V and 5 bases at J, with 14 bases between. This CDR3 has 16 residues. The CDR3: CASSLVARVMNEKLFF. CDR3 DNA sequence: TGTGCCAGCAGCTTAGTTGCCCGGGTTATGAATGAAAAACTGTTTTTT.

The chain couples TRBV9 to TRBJ1-6, with D possibly being TRBD1 (6 bases). Per germline, CDR1 SGDLS and CDR2 YYNGEE. The CDR3 runs to 16 residues. V lost 3 bases and J 0 bases, leaving 10 bases between the germline ends. The chain's CDR3 is CASSARGSSYNSPLHF. CDR3 sequence (DNA): TGTGCCAGCAGCGCGAGGGGGTCCTCCTATAATTCACCCCTCCACTTT.

V usage is TRBV9 and J usage is TRBJ1-1; no definite D call. Germline V gene sequence: CDR1 SGDLS, CDR2 YYNGEE. The germline V and J ends were trimmed by 0 bases and 0 bases, with 12 bases remaining between them. This CDR3 is 16 amino acids long. DNA of the CDR3: TGTGCCAGCAGCGTAGCCGCCGGGGATATGAACACTGAAGCTTTCTTT. Encoded protein: CASSVAAGDMNTEAFF.

V and J are TRBV11-3 and TRBJ2-3; D uncertain. Germline assignment: CDR1 SGHNT and CDR2 YENEEA. Trimming shortened V by 5 bases and J by 6 bases, and 6 bases separated the two germline ends. CDR3 size: 11 residues. The CDR3 is CASSLSDTQYF. The CDR3 bases are TGTGCCAGCAGCCTATCTGATACGCAGTATTTT.

The chain is built from TRBV2 and TRBJ2-1, with D unresolved. From germline, CDR1 is SNHLY and CDR2 FYNNEI. Trimming pared 7 bases from V and 3 bases from J, leaving 10 bases between. The CDR3 contains 13 residues. This chain's CDR3 is CASTPTHYNEQFF. Written as DNA, the CDR3 is TGTGCCAGCACTCCGACTCACTACAATGAGCAGTTCTTC.